One sample yielded the 11 T cell receptor beta chains listed below, sequenced in a study of blood T cell repertoires in COVID-19. The table came from immunoSEQ multiplex PCR; TCRdb's copy has only in-frame clones and leaves some out. This table holds 300,000 to 400,000 clones, around 88% found once. Sequencing input: peripheral blood. The receptor source for this set is a man younger than 45 with active or convalescent COVID-19.

The chain carries TRBV2 and TRBJ1-5; 7 bases match TRBD1. The CDR3 length is 14 residues. Germline V gene sequence: CDR1 SNHLY, CDR2 FYNNEI. Trimming cost V 7 bases and J 1 base; bases outside gene matches: 4. CDR3 bases: TGTGCCAGCAAGGGGGCGGGGAGCAATCAGCCCCAGCATTTT. The encoded protein is CASKGAGSNQPQHF.

The rearrangement joins TRBV5-4 to TRBJ2-1; the match to TRBD2 covers 14 bases. CDR3 size: 17 residues. Germline V gene data show CDR1 as SGHNT and CDR2 as YYREEE (reference sequence). With V trimmed by 5 bases and J by 7 bases, 11 bases remained unmatched. The CDR3 loop reads CASSVGLAGEWGNEQFF. In nucleotides, the CDR3 is TGTGCCAGCAGTGTGGGACTAGCGGGAGAGTGGGGGAATGAGCAGTTCTTC.

The chain joins TRBV19 to TRBJ1-4; perhaps TRBD1 as D (6 bases). CDR3 length: 11 amino acids. Germline CDR1 LNHDA, CDR2 SQIVND (reference sequence). The V end lost 4 bases, the J end lost 14 bases, and 11 bases lay between the germline ends. The CDR3 region is CASSNTGSLFF. DNA of the CDR3: TGTGCCAGTAGTAACACAGGGAGCCTGTTTTTT.

The gene calls are TRBV19 and TRBJ1-2, with 8 bases fitting TRBD1. The germline gives CDR1 LNHDA, CDR2 SQIVND (reference sequence). The CDR3 is 14 amino acids. J gave up 2 bases and V 5 bases, and 4 bases lay outside the gene matches. CDR3 amino acids: CASSGRTGNYGYTF. The CDR3 DNA reads TGTGCCAGTAGTGGCCGGACAGGGAACTATGGCTACACCTTC.

The chain joins TRBV15 to TRBJ2-1, with 7 bases identical to TRBD2. V was pared by 5 bases and J by 6 bases, with 7 bases of the junction left unmatched. CDR3 size: 14 residues. The V gene's germline CDR1 is LNHNV and CDR2 YYDKDF (reference sequence). The CDR3 DNA reads TGTGCCACCAGCCGGACTAGAGGTGGCAATGAGCAGTTCTTC. Its protein is CATSRTRGGNEQFF.

The chain joins TRBV9 to TRBJ2-3, with 8 bases that match TRBD2. The CDR3 extends over 15 amino acids. The V segment lost 0 bases and the J segment 3 bases; nucleotides outside the gene matches: 3. Germline V CDR1 and CDR2: SGDLS, YYNGEE. DNA for the CDR3: TGTGCCAGCAGCGTAGGTGGCGGGAGGACAGATACGCAGTATTTT. This codes for CASSVGGGRTDTQYF.

In regard to this clone: An end of the junction does not agree with germline; a read error may underlie this. This rearrangement joins TRBV30 to TRBJ1-3; D is possibly TRBD1 (5 bases). The germline gives CDR1 GTSNPN, CDR2 SVGIG (reference sequence). The CDR3 is made up of 11 amino acids. As DNA, the CDR3 is TGTGCCTGGAGGGCGACAGTGAGGGAGGATTTT. This sequence encodes CAWRATVREDF.

The chain links TRBV7-8 to TRBJ2-3, with 8 nucleotides matching TRBD2. The J segment lost 5 bases and the V segment lost 4 bases, leaving 5 bases of the junction unmatched. CDR1 and CDR2 (germline): SGHVS, FQNEAQ. This CDR3 is 14 amino acids long. This CDR3 reads CASSWAGGQDTQYF. CDR3 nucleotides: TGTGCCAGCAGCTGGGCGGGGGGACAAGATACGCAGTATTTT.

The chain is built from TRBV27 and TRBJ2-7; D unresolved. The germline V gene has CDR1 MNHEY and CDR2 SMNVEV (reference sequence). V was trimmed by 6 bases and J by 0 bases, leaving 18 bases between them. This CDR3 spans 16 amino acids. In DNA, the CDR3 is TGTGCCAGCAGCCCCGGTTTATCCTACCTCTCCTACGAGCAGTACTTC. Residues: CASSPGLSYLSYEQYF.

This clone has a handful of counts. The chain recombines TRBV15 with TRBJ2-7; TRBD2 matches at 7 bases. Germline trimming cut 5 bases from V and 0 bases from J; bases unmatched to any gene: 7. This CDR3 is 15 amino acids long. Germline CDR1 and CDR2: LNHNV and YYDKDF (reference sequence). CDR3 nucleotide sequence: TGTGCCACCAGCCTAGGGAGGGAGGGCTCCTACGAGCAGTACTTC. Its translation: CATSLGREGSYEQYF.

The rearrangement uses TRBV24-1 and TRBJ2-3, with 12 bases matching TRBD2. The CDR3 loop spans 17 amino acids. Germline-derived CDR1 and CDR2 are KGHDR and SFDVKD. The J segment lost 5 bases and the V segment lost 3 bases, leaving 8 bases of the junction unmatched. The CDR3 protein is CATSDTSSGGAEDTQYF. Here the CDR3 DNA reads TGTGCCACCAGTGATACTTCTAGCGGGGGGGCAGAAGATACGCAGTATTTT.